These 27 T cell receptor beta chains were all obtained from the same sample, sequenced in a study of regulatory T cells in long-lasting Graves disease. Regarding time point: newly diagnosed GD, antithyroid drugs for less than 3 months. RNA extracted from PBMCs served as the sequencing template. Arm-PCR of CDR3 regions with iRepertoire HTBI primers generated TCR beta libraries. TCRdb ran MiXCR on the multiplex PCR reads and lists one entry per CDR3 protein. The repertoire includes roughly 560,000 distinct CDR3 sequences, roughly a sixth of them detected once, and 25% sits in the top ten. This sample also belongs to another study, concerning T cells in Graves' hyperthyroidism and ophthalmopathy.

Material: peripheral blood mononuclear cells (PBMCs), obtained at new diagnosis, from a patient treated with antithyroid drugs. The receptors here all came from a woman aged 35-65 years with Graves disease.

This clonotype was counted between two and nine times. The chain carries TRBV11-2 and TRBJ2-2, with D perhaps matching TRBD2 (6 bases). With 2 bases removed from V and 0 bases from J, the gap between germline ends came to 7 bases. CDR1 SGHAT and CDR2 FQNNGV come from the germline V gene. The CDR3 totals 15 residues. CDR3 DNA sequence: TGTGCCAGCAGCTTAAGACTAGCGAACACCGGGGAGCTGTTTTTT. Translating it yields CASSLRLANTGELFF.

This clonotype was seen many times. The chain is built from TRBV6-1 and TRBJ1-5, with no clear D. Germline V lookup: CDR1 MNHNS, CDR2 SASEGT. The CDR3 covers 15 residues. With 6 bases removed from V and 0 bases from J, the gap between germline ends came to 12 bases. This CDR3 is CASSSGIYSNQPQHF. In DNA, the CDR3 is TGTGCCAGCAGCTCTGGGATTTATAGCAATCAGCCCCAGCATTTT.

This clonotype appeared many times. The chain carries TRBV18 and TRBJ2-7, with 7 bases matching TRBD1. Looked up from germline, CDR1 is KGHSH and CDR2 is LQKENI. The V segment lost 0 bases and the J segment 5 bases; nucleotides outside the gene matches: 7. The CDR3 length is 15 residues. In nucleotides, the CDR3 is TGTGCCAGCTCACCACCGGGACAGTTCAGCCACGAGCAGTACTTC. It encodes CASSPPGQFSHEQYF.

This chain uses TRBV7-8 with TRBJ2-1, with TRBD1 matching 9 bases. The CDR3 has 13 residues. Germline lookup yields CDR1 SGHVS and CDR2 FQNEAQ. With V trimmed by 2 bases and J by 10 bases, 3 bases remained unmatched. CDR3 protein: CASSLPTGGEQFF. The CDR3 nucleotides are TGTGCCAGCAGCTTACCGACAGGGGGAGAGCAGTTCTTC.

This clonotype was counted ten times or more. In DNA form, the CDR3 reads TGTGCCAGCAGTTATCGGGGGGCTCCCACAGATACGCAGTATTTT. Translation gives CASSYRGAPTDTQYF. The rearrangement joins TRBV6-5 to TRBJ2-3; D possibly corresponds to TRBD2 (7 bases). V was clipped by 3 bases and J by 2 bases, with 12 bases between them. The CDR3 has 15 amino acids. Germline CDR1 and CDR2: MNHEY and SVGAGI.

This chain links TRBV19 with TRBJ1-5; D call uncertain. Germline CDR1 reads LNHDA; CDR2 reads SQIVND (reference sequence). The V end lost 2 bases, the J end lost 9 bases, and 8 bases lay between the germline ends. The CDR3 runs 12 residues. For the CDR3, the DNA is TGTGCCAGTAGTATAAAAGTAGGGCCCCAGCATTTT. Translated, it gives CASSIKVGPQHF.

The chain joins TRBV27 to TRBJ2-5; D remains unclear. Germline CDR1 reads MNHEY; CDR2 reads SMNVEV (reference sequence). Trimming removed 5 bases from V and 4 bases from J, with 14 bases in between. The CDR3 consists of 14 residues. The CDR3 reads CASSRLPLGETQYF. CDR3 sequence (DNA): TGTGCCAGCAGTCGGCTCCCCCTGGGAGAGACCCAGTACTTC.

This clonotype appeared many times. This chain joins TRBV3-1 and TRBJ1-5, with TRBD1 matching 10 bases. Germline CDR1 is LGHDT and CDR2 is YNNKEL (reference sequence). V trimming: 6 bases; J trimming: 5 bases; junction bases outside the gene matches: 4. This CDR3 comprises 14 residues. CDR3 loop: CASRGQGMDQPQHF. CDR3 bases: TGTGCCAGCAGGGGACAGGGGATGGATCAGCCCCAGCATTTT.

This clonotype was seen only a few times. V usage is TRBV6-1 and J usage is TRBJ1-1, with D hard to call. The length of the CDR3 is 13 residues. V lost 5 bases and J lost 6, with 13 bases in between. Germline loops: CDR1 MNHNS, CDR2 SASEGT. The CDR3 nucleotides are TGTGCCAGCAGTCCACGTATAGGCGCTGAAGCTTTCTTT. It codes for CASSPRIGAEAFF.

This clonotype was seen ten or more times. The V gene is TRBV12-5, the J gene TRBJ1-2; D is perhaps TRBD1 (5 bases). CDR1 and CDR2 (germline): LGHNT, FRNRAP. This CDR3 is 16 amino acids long. Trimming cost V 2 bases and J 3 bases, with 16 bases left between them. CDR3: CASGLNLQGGDYGYTF. The DNA for the CDR3 is TGTGCTAGTGGTTTGAACCTCCAGGGCGGGGACTATGGCTACACCTTC.

This clonotype was counted many times. The chain couples TRBV7-9 to TRBJ2-2; 9 bases match TRBD1. V was clipped by 6 bases and J by 0 bases; unmatched bases: 8. CDR3 length equals 17 residues. Germline V lookup: CDR1 SEHNR, CDR2 FQNEAQ (reference sequence). The DNA of the CDR3 is TGTGCCAGCAGAAGGGACAGGGTGGCGGCGAACACCGGGGAGCTGTTTTTT. It encodes CASRRDRVAANTGELFF.

This clonotype was seen at least ten times. The junction differs from germline at one of its ends, possibly a read error. The genes are TRBV5-1 and TRBJ2-1, with D hard to call. The CDR3 length is 14 residues. The germline CDR1 and CDR2 sequences are SGHRS and YFSETQ. This CDR3 reads CASSLFSRYNEQFF. The CDR3 coding sequence is TGTGCCAGCAGCCTTTTTAGCCGATACAATGAGCAGTTCTTC.

This clonotype was seen at least ten times. The chain joins TRBV7-8 to TRBJ2-5; 7 bases align to TRBD2. Germline CDR1 and CDR2: SGHVS and FQNEAQ. This CDR3 contains 16 residues. Germline trimming cut 4 bases from V and 2 bases from J; bases unmatched to any gene: 10. The DNA for the CDR3 is TGTGCCAGCAGCTCCGTGATAAGCGGGGATCAAGAGACCCAGTACTTC. Translation: CASSSVISGDQETQYF.

In this sample, this clonotype turned up many times. One end of the junction fails to match germline, which may point to a read error. V is TRBV5-1 and J is TRBJ2-7; D unresolved. The germline V gene has CDR1 SGHRS and CDR2 YFSETQ. The CDR3 covers 13 residues. DNA of the CDR3: TGTGCCAGCAGCTTAGACACTTCCTACGAGCAGTACTTC. Protein sequence: CASSLDTSYEQYF.

This clonotype was seen a few times. V and J are TRBV4-1 and TRBJ2-7, with 10 bases fitting TRBD1. The CDR3 is 14 residues long. Germline CDR1 and CDR2: MGHRA and YSYEKL. V was clipped by 3 bases and J by 7 bases; unmatched bases: 6. DNA of the CDR3: TGCGCCAGCAGCCAGGTCGGGACAGGGGTTGAGCAGTACTTC. It yields the protein CASSQVGTGVEQYF.

This clonotype was found many times. This chain links TRBV6-1 with TRBJ1-1, with D possibly being TRBD1 (6 bases). Germline lookup yields CDR1 MNHNS and CDR2 SASEGT. V was shortened by 6 bases and J by 1 base, with 18 bases between the two germline ends. The CDR3 covers 16 residues. This CDR3 reads CASRLTFGTPNTEAFF. CDR3 nucleotide sequence: TGTGCCAGCAGATTAACTTTCGGGACACCGAACACTGAAGCTTTCTTT.

The chain uses TRBV29-1 and TRBJ1-2, with D uncertain. Germline V gene lookup returns CDR1 SQVTM and CDR2 ANQGSEA. The CDR3 sequence is 12 residues long. V lost 2 bases and J lost 8, with 12 bases in between. The CDR3 spells CSVEKGREGYTF. In DNA form, the CDR3 reads TGCAGCGTTGAAAAGGGAAGAGAGGGCTACACCTTC. Supplemented by reference TRBV29-1 and TRBJ1-2, the full variable domain reads SAVISQKPSRDICQRGTSLTIQCQVDSQVTMMFWYRQQPGQSLTLIATANQGSEATYESGFVIDKFPISRPNLTFSTLTVSNMSPEDSSIYLCSVEKGREGYTFGSGTRLTVV.

This clonotype occurred many times. The rearrangement uses TRBV11-2 and TRBJ1-1; D unclear. Germline V lookup: CDR1 SGHAT, CDR2 FQNNGV. The CDR3 sequence is 13 residues long. Trimming took 5 bases from V and 3 from J, leaving 10 bases between them. The CDR3 loop is CASSMSFDTEAFF. The CDR3 nucleotides are TGTGCCAGCAGCATGAGCTTCGACACTGAAGCTTTCTTT.

There are many counts of this clonotype. The gene calls are TRBV30 and TRBJ2-1; 11 nucleotides match TRBD2. Germline-derived CDR1 and CDR2 are GTSNPN and SVGIG (reference sequence). V gave up 2 bases and J gave up 8 bases; unmatched junction bases: 8. The CDR3 spans 15 residues. The CDR3 bases are TGTGCCTGGAGTCCTGGGGTACTAGCGGGAGATGAGCAGTTCTTC. Amino acids: CAWSPGVLAGDEQFF.

Ten or more counts support this clonotype. The genes are TRBV7-9 and TRBJ1-1; TRBD1 is a possible D gene (6 bases). Germline CDR1 SEHNR, CDR2 FQNEAQ (reference sequence). The CDR3 loop spans 15 amino acids. The V end lost 5 bases, the J end lost 1 base, and 14 bases lay between the germline ends. CDR3 DNA: TGTGCCAGCAGCCTCGCGGCAGGGGCGAACACTGAAGCTTTCTTT. Protein: CASSLAAGANTEAFF.

With respect to this clonotype: A much larger clone lies one base from this, so it may be a read error. The chain links TRBV7-9 to TRBJ2-3, with D possibly being TRBD2 (5 bases). This CDR3 has 17 amino acids. Germline-derived CDR1 and CDR2 are SEHNR and FQNEAQ (reference sequence). The V end lost 0 bases, the J end lost 4 bases, and 17 bases lay between the germline ends. Written as DNA, the CDR3 is TGTGCCAGCAGCTTAGCGCCTCGGGCAGAGGGCGCAGATACGCAGTATTTT. Translation: CASSLAPRAEGADTQYF.

Turning to this clonotype: It differs at one base from a far larger clone, so likely a read error. V and J are TRBV7-3 and TRBJ2-3, with no clear D. The V gene's germline CDR1 is SGHTA and CDR2 FQGTGA. Trimming left V 6 bases short and J 2 bases short, with 3 bases between. This CDR3 region has 11 residues. In DNA, the CDR3 is TGTGCCAGCAGACTCACAGATACGCAGTATTTT. Translating it yields CASRLTDTQYF.

This clonotype has just a few counts. The V gene is TRBV10-1, the J gene TRBJ1-1, with D possibly being TRBD1 (5 bases). The CDR3 is 14 residues long. The V end lost 0 bases, the J end lost 3 bases, and 8 bases lay between the germline ends. Per germline, CDR1 WNHNN and CDR2 SYGVQD (reference sequence). The CDR3 DNA sequence: TGCGCCAGCAGTGAGTCGCCGGGGGACACTGAAGCTTTCTTT. Translated, it gives CASSESPGDTEAFF.

This clonotype was seen ten or more times. The rearrangement joins TRBV29-1 to TRBJ2-5; D is unclear. Germline V CDR1 and CDR2: SQVTM, ANQGSEA. The CDR3 sequence is 17 residues long. Trimming removed 0 bases from V and 5 bases from J, with 22 bases in between. The CDR3 DNA sequence: TGCAGCGTTGAAGATTGGAAAGATTCCTATCCCTGGGAGACCCAGTACTTC. This codes for CSVEDWKDSYPWETQYF.

This clonotype has a count of ten or more. The germline gene is not matched at one end of the junction; a read error may be the cause. The chain combines TRBV7-7 with TRBJ1-4; no firm D call. Per germline, CDR1 SSHAT and CDR2 FNYEAQ (reference sequence). The CDR3 extends over 13 amino acids. The CDR3 DNA follows: TGTGCTAGCAGCCCCCGATCCGGTGAAAAACTGTTTTTT. Its protein is CASSPRSGEKLFF.

Ten or more counts support this clonotype. The chain has TRBV28 and TRBJ2-7; 9 bases map to TRBD1. The CDR3 runs to 17 residues. Germline trimming cut 2 bases from V and 2 bases from J; bases unmatched to any gene: 10. Looked up from germline, CDR1 is MDHEN and CDR2 is SYDVKM. The CDR3 sequence: CASSLARDRVLTYEQYF. The CDR3 DNA reads as TGTGCCAGCAGTTTAGCCCGGGACAGGGTTCTGACCTACGAGCAGTACTTC.

Remarks on this clonotype: One junction end disagrees with the germline gene, perhaps due to a read error. The rearrangement links TRBV6-2 or TRBV6-3 to TRBJ1-5; 7 bases align to TRBD1. This CDR3 is built from 15 residues. Germline V CDR1 and CDR2: MNHEY, SVGEGT. CDR3 in amino acids: CAGSEGQAQSQPQHF. Written as DNA, the CDR3 is TGTGCCGGCAGTGAAGGACAGGCCCAAAGCCAGCCCCAGCATTTT.